Listed below are T cell receptor beta chains from one sample, sequenced in a study of early T cells in non-severe SARS-CoV-2 infection. TCRdb recomputed calls from the 5' RACE reads with MiXCR, one row per CDR3 protein. In the table there are fewer than 85,000 distinct CDR3 sequences, roughly 9.6% of which are singletons. The sequenced sample was whole blood. These receptors all come from an adult who was a healthcare worker with PCR-confirmed SARS-CoV-2 infection or an uninfected control (not recorded which). Each CDR3 is given with its conserved first and last residue. The order of the fields is clone size, CDR3 length, J gene, V gene, CDR3 protein. Clone size is shown for a subset of rows, as once, few, many or a class of expanded clone.

NA,14,TRBJ2-7,TRBV7-9,CASSAQGSEYEQYF
many,14,TRBJ2-7,TRBV20-1,CSAVPILNSYEQYF
NA,17,TRBJ2-2,TRBV28,CASSRFGLTGNTGELFF
NA,14,TRBJ2-5,TRBV9,CASSATDRAETQYF
few,14,TRBJ2-3,TRBV27,CASSEGGGGDTQYF
NA,12,TRBJ2-4,TRBV11-2,CASSPLAAIQYF
many,12,TRBJ2-7,TRBV20-1,CSARGFSYEQYF
many,12,TRBJ2-7,TRBV20-1,CSARVLSYEQYF
many,15,TRBJ2-5,TRBV24-1,CATSDWGQGQETQYF
many,17,TRBJ1-4,TRBV7-9,CASSFSGTVATNEKLFF
many,14,TRBJ2-1,TRBV19,CASSRGFSYNEQFF
many,15,TRBJ2-5,TRBV7-9,CASSLMEHEQETQYF
many,13,TRBJ2-1,TRBV5-1,CASRSPRRPEQFF
NA,17,TRBJ2-2,TRBV4-1,CASSLDRAGANTGELFF
many,15,TRBJ2-3,TRBV18,CASSPSYPSTDTQYF
many,16,TRBJ2-4,TRBV28,CASRKWGGLTKNIQYF